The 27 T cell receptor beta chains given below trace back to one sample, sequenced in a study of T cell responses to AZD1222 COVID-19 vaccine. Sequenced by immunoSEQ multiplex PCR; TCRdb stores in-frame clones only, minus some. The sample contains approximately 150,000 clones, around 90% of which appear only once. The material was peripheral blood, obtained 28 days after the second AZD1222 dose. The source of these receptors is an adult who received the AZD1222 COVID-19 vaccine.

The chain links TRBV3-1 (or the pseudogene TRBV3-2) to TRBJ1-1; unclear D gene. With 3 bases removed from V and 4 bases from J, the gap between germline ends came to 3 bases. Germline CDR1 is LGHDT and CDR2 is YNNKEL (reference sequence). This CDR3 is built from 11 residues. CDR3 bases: TGTGCCAGCAGCCAGACCACTGAAGCTTTCTTT. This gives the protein CASSQTTEAFF.

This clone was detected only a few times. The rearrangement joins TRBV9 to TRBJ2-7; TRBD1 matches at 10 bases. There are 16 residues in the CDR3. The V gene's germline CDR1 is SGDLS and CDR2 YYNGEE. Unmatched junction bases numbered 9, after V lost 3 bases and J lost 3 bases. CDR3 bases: TGTGCCAGCAGCGAGAAGCCGGGACAGGGGTTCTACGAGCAGTACTTC. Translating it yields CASSEKPGQGFYEQYF.

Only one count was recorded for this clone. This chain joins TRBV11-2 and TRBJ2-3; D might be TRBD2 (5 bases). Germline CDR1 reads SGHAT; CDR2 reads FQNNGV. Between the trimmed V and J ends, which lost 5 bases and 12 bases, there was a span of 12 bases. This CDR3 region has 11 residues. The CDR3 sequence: CASSQRVGQYF. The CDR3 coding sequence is TGTGCCAGCAGCCAGAGGGTCGGCCAGTATTTT.

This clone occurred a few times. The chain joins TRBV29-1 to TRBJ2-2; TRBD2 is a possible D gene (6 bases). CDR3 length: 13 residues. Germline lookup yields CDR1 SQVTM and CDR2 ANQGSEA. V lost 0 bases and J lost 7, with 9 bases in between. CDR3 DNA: TGCAGCGTTGAAGAGGAGGGATACGGGGAGCTGTTTTTT. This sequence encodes CSVEEEGYGELFF.

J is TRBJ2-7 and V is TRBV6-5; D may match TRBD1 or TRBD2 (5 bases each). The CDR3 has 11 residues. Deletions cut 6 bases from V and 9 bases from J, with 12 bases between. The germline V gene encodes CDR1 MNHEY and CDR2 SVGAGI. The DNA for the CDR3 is TGTGCCAGCAGAAACGGGGCCCTGCAGTACTTC. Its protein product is CASRNGALQYF.

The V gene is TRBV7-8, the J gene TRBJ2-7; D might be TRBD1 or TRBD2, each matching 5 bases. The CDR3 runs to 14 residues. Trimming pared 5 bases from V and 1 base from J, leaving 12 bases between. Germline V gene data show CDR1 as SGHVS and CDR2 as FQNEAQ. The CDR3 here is CASSPSRGSYEQYF. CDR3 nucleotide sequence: TGTGCCAGCAGCCCCTCGAGGGGATCCTACGAGCAGTACTTC.

The CDR3, as DNA: TGCGCCAGCAGCTTCAGGTTGGGAGATACGCAGTATTTT. This gives the protein CASSFRLGDTQYF. The genes are TRBV5-1 and TRBJ2-3; D ambiguous. V was cut by 2 bases and J by 5 bases, with 9 bases left in between. CDR3 length: 13 residues. Germline-derived CDR1 and CDR2 are SGHRS and YFSETQ. Combining the CDR3 with reference TRBV5-1 and TRBJ2-3 gives the whole variable domain KAGVTQTPRYLIKTRGQQVTLSCSPISGHRSVSWYQQTPGQGLQFLFEYFSETQRNKGNFPGRFSGRQFSNSRSEMNVSTLELGDSALYLCASSFRLGDTQYFGPGTRLTVL.

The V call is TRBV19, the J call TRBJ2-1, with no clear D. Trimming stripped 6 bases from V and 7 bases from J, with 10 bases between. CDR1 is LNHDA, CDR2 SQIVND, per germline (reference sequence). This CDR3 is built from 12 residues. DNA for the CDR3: TGTGCCAGTAGCGGTAGACCTAATGAGCAGTTCTTC. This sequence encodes CASSGRPNEQFF.

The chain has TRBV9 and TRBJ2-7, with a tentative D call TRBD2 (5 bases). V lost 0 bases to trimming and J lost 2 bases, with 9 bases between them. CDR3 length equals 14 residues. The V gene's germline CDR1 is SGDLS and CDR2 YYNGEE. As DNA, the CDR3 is TGTGCCAGCAGCGTAGCCGAGGGTACCTACGAGCAGTACTTC. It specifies CASSVAEGTYEQYF.

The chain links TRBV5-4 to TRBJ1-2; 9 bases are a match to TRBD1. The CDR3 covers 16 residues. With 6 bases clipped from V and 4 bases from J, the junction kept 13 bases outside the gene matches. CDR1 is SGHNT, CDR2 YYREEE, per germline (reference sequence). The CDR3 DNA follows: TGTGCCAGCAACACCGATCCGACAGGGGGAATCTATGGCTACACCTTC. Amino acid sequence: CASNTDPTGGIYGYTF.

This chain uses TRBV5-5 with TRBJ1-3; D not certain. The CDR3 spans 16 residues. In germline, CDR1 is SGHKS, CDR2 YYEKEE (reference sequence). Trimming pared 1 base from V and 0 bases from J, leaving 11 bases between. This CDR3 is CASSLNPPGSGNTIYF. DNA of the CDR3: TGTGCCAGCAGCTTGAACCCTCCTGGCTCTGGAAACACCATATATTTT.

The CDR3 sequence is CASSTTGTSVYNEQFF. DNA of the CDR3: TGTGCCAGCAGCACCACCGGGACTAGCGTGTACAATGAGCAGTTCTTC. The chain has TRBV9 and TRBJ2-1; 10 nucleotides agree with TRBD2. CDR3 size: 16 residues. V was clipped by 4 bases and J by 4 bases; unmatched bases: 8. CDR1 is SGDLS and CDR2 is YYNGEE in the germline V gene.

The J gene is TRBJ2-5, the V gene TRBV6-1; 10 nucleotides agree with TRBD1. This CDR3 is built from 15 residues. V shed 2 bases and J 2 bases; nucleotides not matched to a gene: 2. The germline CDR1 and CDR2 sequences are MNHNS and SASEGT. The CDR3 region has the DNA TGTGCCAGCAGTGAAAGGGACAGGGGACAAGAGACCCAGTACTTC. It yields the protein CASSERDRGQETQYF.

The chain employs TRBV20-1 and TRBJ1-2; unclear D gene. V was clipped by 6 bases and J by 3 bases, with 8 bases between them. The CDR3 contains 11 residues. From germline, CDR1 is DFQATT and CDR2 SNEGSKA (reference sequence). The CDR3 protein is CSANTDYGYTF. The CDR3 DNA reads TGCAGTGCAAATACAGACTATGGCTACACCTTC.

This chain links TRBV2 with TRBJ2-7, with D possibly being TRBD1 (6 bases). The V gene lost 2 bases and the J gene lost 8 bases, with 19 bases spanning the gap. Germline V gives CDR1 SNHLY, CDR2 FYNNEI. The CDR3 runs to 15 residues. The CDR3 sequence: CASSEPGHPADKQYF. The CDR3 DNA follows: TGTGCCAGCAGTGAACCGGGACACCCGGCTGACAAGCAGTACTTC.

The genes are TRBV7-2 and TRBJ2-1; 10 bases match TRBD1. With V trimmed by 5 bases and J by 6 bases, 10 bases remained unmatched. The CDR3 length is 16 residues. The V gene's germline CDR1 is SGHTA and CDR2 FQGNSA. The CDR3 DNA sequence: TGTGCCAGCAGCCTCCAGACAGGGGGCTTCATCAATGAGCAGTTCTTC. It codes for CASSLQTGGFINEQFF.

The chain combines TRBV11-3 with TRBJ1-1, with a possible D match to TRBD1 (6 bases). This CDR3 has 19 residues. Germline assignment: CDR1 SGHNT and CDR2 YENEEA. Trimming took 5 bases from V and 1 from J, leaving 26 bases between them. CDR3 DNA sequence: TGTGCCAGCAGCAACAACCAACAACACGGGGGGCAGGGGAACACTGAAGCTTTCTTT. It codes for CASSNNQQHGGQGNTEAFF.

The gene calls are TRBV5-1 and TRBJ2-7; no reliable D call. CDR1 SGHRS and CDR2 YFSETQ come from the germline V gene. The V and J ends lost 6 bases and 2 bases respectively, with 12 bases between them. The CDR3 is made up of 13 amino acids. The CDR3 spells CASKEYLTYEQYF. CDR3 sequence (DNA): TGCGCCAGCAAGGAATACTTAACCTACGAGCAGTACTTC.

CDR3 sequence (DNA): TGTGCCAGCAGTTCCTCCTTAGCGGGAGGGTCGTACGAGCAGTACTTC. Translation gives CASSSSLAGGSYEQYF. The chain has TRBV27 and TRBJ2-7, with 11 nucleotides matching TRBD2. Germline CDR1 is MNHEY and CDR2 is SMNVEV (reference sequence). This CDR3 is 16 amino acids long. V shed 4 bases, J shed 4 bases, and the junction held 9 bases outside the gene matches.

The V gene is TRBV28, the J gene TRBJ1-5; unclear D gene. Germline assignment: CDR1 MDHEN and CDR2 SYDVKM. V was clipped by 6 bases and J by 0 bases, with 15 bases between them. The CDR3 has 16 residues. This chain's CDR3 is CASRTRYVDSNQPQHF. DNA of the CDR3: TGTGCCAGCAGGACTCGGTACGTTGATAGCAATCAGCCCCAGCATTTT.

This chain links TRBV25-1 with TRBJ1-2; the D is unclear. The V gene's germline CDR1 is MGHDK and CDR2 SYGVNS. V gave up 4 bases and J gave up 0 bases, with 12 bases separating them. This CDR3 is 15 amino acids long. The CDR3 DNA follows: TGTGCCAGCAGTGCCTCGACGGGAACTAACTATGGCTACACCTTC. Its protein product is CASSASTGTNYGYTF.

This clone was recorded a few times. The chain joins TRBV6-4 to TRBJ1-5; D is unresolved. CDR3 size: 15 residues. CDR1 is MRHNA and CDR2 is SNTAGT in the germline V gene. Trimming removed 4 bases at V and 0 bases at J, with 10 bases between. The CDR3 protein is CASSATSDSNQPQHF. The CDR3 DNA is TGTGCCAGCAGTGCCACCAGTGATAGCAATCAGCCCCAGCATTTT.

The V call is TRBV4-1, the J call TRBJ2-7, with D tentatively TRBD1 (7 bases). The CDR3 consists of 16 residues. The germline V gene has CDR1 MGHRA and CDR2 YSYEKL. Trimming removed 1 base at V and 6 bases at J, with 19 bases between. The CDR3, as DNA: TGCGCCAGCAGCCAAGTGGATTTAGGGCAGGGGGGCGAGCAGTACTTC. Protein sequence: CASSQVDLGQGGEQYF.

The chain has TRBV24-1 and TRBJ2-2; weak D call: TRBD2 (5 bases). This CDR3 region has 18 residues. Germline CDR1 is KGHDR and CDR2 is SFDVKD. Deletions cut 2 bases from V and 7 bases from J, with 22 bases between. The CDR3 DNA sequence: TGTGCCACCAGTGATTGGGCCTCAACTAGTATCGCGAGCGGGGAGCTGTTTTTT. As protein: CATSDWASTSIASGELFF.

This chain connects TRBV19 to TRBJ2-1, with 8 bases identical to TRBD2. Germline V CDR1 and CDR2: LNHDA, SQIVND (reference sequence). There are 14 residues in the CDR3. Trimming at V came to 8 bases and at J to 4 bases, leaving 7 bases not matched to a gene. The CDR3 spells CASGAGGGYNEQFF. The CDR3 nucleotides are TGTGCCAGTGGGGCGGGAGGAGGGTACAATGAGCAGTTCTTC.

CDR3 nucleotides: TGTGCCAGCTCACCCACCGCCGGTGGTAGTGAGGAAAAACTGTTTTTT. This encodes CASSPTAGGSEEKLFF. The V call is TRBV18, the J call TRBJ1-4; D gene unclear. With 3 bases removed from V and 8 bases from J, the gap between germline ends came to 19 bases. This CDR3 is 16 amino acids long. The germline CDR1 and CDR2 sequences are KGHSH and LQKENI.

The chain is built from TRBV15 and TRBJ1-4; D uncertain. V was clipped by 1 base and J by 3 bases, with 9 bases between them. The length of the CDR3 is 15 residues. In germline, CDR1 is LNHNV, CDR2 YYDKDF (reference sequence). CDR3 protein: CATSRGQGSNEKLFF. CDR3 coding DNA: TGTGCCACCAGCAGAGGCCAAGGGTCTAATGAAAAACTGTTTTTT.